This T cell receptor (beta chain) was captured by sequencing in a study of cytomegalovirus exposure and HLA in healthy donors. Study observations and caveats: With further analysis later on, most CMV-associated TCR beta chains appeared HLA-restricted.

V shed 5 bases and J shed 2 bases, with 11 bases lying between them. CDR1 LNHDA and CDR2 SQIVND come from the germline V gene (reference sequence). The CDR3 has 14 residues. This clone was observed a handful of times. The antigen remains undetermined. 13 Jbeta primers and 60 Vbeta primers were used for the PCR. Measured with immunoSEQ multiplex PCR; TCRdb has only the in-frame clones, and not every one. The sample lists 150,000 or so clones; approximately 70% were seen once. This sequence joins TRBV19 and TRBJ2-3, with D possibly being TRBD1 (6 bases). What was sequenced was PBMCs. The clonotype comes from a human donor in good health. Here the CDR3 reads CASSRGGSTDTQYF. CDR3 coding DNA: TGTGCCAGTAGTCGAGGGGGTTCCACAGATACGCAGTATTTT. The full variable domain, its missing parts supplied by reference TRBV19 and TRBJ2-3, is DGGITQSPKYLFRKEGQNVTLSCEQNLNHDAMYWYRQDPGQGLRLIYYSQIVNDFQKGDIAEGYSVSREKKESFPLTVTSAQKNPTAFYLCASSRGGSTDTQYFGPGTRLTVL.